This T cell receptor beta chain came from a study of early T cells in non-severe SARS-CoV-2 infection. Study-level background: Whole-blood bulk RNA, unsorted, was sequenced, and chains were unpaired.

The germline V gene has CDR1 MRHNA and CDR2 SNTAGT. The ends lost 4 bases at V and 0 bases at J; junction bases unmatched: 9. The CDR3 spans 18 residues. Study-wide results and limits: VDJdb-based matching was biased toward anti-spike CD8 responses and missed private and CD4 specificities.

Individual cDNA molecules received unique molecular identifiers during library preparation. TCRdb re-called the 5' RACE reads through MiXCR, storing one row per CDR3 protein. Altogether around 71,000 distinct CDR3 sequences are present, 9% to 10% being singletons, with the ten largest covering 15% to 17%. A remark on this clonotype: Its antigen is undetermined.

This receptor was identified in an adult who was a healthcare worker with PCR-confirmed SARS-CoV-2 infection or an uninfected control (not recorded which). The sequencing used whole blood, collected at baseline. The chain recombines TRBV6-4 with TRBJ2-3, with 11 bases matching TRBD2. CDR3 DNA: TGTGCCAGCAGTGGCCTAGCGGGAGGACCCACTAGCACAGATACGCAGTATTTT. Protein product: CASSGLAGGPTSTDTQYF.